What follows are 29 T cell receptor beta chains derived from one specimen sequenced in a study of cytomegalovirus exposure and HLA in healthy donors. Amplification used 60 Vbeta primers and 13 Jbeta primers. Clones were read by immunoSEQ multiplex PCR, and TCRdb kept only the in-frame ones, dropping some. The table records fewer than 150,000 clones, just under 80% of them present only once. The sequenced sample was PBMCs. The receptors were gathered from a man younger than 40 in good health and CMV-seronegative.

The V and J genes are TRBV28 and TRBJ2-7; possibly TRBD2 for D (5 bases). In germline, CDR1 is MDHEN, CDR2 SYDVKM. This CDR3 region has 14 residues. Deletions cut 4 bases from V and 6 bases from J, with 16 bases between. The CDR3 region is CASSSSDYAREQYF. The CDR3 coding sequence is TGTGCCAGCAGTTCCTCTGACTACGCCCGCGAGCAGTACTTC. The complete variable domain, with remaining parts taken from reference TRBV28 and TRBJ2-7, reads DVKVTQSSRYLVKRTGEKVFLECVQDMDHENMFWYRQDPGLGLRLIYFSYDVKMKEKGDIPEGYSVSREKKERFSLILESASTNQTSMYLCASSSSDYAREQYFGPGTRLTVT.

The V and J genes are TRBV4-1 and TRBJ1-1, with D perhaps matching TRBD1 (6 bases). CDR3 length: 13 residues. V gave up 0 bases and J gave up 7 bases, with 9 bases separating them. Per germline, CDR1 MGHRA and CDR2 YSYEKL. CDR3 in amino acids: CASSQETGCEAFF. The DNA of the CDR3 is TGCGCCAGCAGCCAAGAAACAGGGTGTGAAGCTTTCTTT.

This rearrangement joins TRBV7-3 to TRBJ2-3; 9 nucleotides line up with TRBD1. Per the germline V gene, CDR1 is SGHTA and CDR2 is FQGTGA. Trimming at V came to 4 bases and at J to 4 bases, leaving 6 bases not matched to a gene. This CDR3 has 15 amino acids. CDR3 in amino acids: CASSSGQGISDTQYF. DNA for the CDR3: TGTGCCAGCAGCTCGGGACAGGGAATATCAGATACGCAGTATTTT.

The rearrangement joins TRBV5-1 to TRBJ2-7, with TRBD1 matching over 7 bases. V lost 2 bases and J lost 3; bases outside the gene matches: 11. Germline CDR1 SGHRS, CDR2 YFSETQ. This CDR3 is 16 amino acids long. CDR3 DNA: TGCGCCAGCAGCTTTCGTCCGACAGGGTCCTACTACGAGCAGTACTTC. This translates into CASSFRPTGSYYEQYF.

This chain joins TRBV27 and TRBJ2-6, with TRBD2 matching over 7 bases. J was trimmed by 2 bases and V by 2 bases; bases with no gene match: 0. The CDR3 has 15 amino acids. The germline gives CDR1 MNHEY, CDR2 SMNVEV (reference sequence). The CDR3 sequence: CASSLRGAGANVLTF. The CDR3 DNA is TGTGCCAGCAGTTTACGGGGGGCTGGGGCCAACGTCCTGACTTTC.

This clone was counted a few times. The CDR3 nucleotides are TGTGCCAGCAGTTATACCAACAGGGGCGCCCAGCATTTT. Its protein is CASSYTNRGAQHF. The chain links TRBV6-5 to TRBJ1-5; 7 bases map to TRBD1. Germline trimming cut 3 bases from V and 11 bases from J; bases unmatched to any gene: 7. Germline CDR1 is MNHEY and CDR2 is SVGAGI. The CDR3 runs 13 residues.

This chain connects TRBV19 to TRBJ1-2; TRBD1 is a possible D gene (5 bases). The CDR3 contains 14 residues. Germline loops: CDR1 LNHDA, CDR2 SQIVND (reference sequence). V dropped 5 bases and J dropped 2 bases, with 12 bases sitting between them. Here the CDR3 DNA reads TGTGCCAGTAGTTTGCGCGGGGCCAACTATGGCTACACCTTC. The encoded protein is CASSLRGANYGYTF.

The J gene is TRBJ2-7, the V gene TRBV10-1, with a weak D call TRBD2 (6 bases). Germline assignment: CDR1 WNHNN and CDR2 SYGVQD (reference sequence). This CDR3 is built from 14 residues. Trimming removed 5 bases from V and 2 bases from J, with 13 bases in between. The CDR3 DNA reads TGCGCCAGCAGTCCAGGCTCGGGAGCCTACGAGCAGTACTTC. This codes for CASSPGSGAYEQYF.

The rearrangement uses TRBV10-3 and TRBJ2-1, with a tentative D call TRBD2 (5 bases). V was clipped by 4 bases and J by 7 bases, with 23 bases between them. The germline gives CDR1 ENHRY, CDR2 SYGVKD. The CDR3 is 17 amino acids. Here the CDR3 DNA reads TGTGCCATCAGTGTCCCCCCCCAGGCGGGTATAAGTAATGAGCAGTTCTTC. Translation gives CAISVPPQAGISNEQFF.

The chain is built from TRBV28 and TRBJ1-1, with D unresolved. The CDR3 is 13 residues long. V was clipped by 6 bases and J by 0 bases, with 8 bases between them. From germline, CDR1 is MDHEN and CDR2 SYDVKM. CDR3 coding DNA: TGTGCCAGCAGCCAGGTTTTGAACACTGAAGCTTTCTTT. It specifies CASSQVLNTEAFF.

V and J are TRBV5-1 and TRBJ1-1; 9 bases align to TRBD1. Germline loops: CDR1 SGHRS, CDR2 YFSETQ. The CDR3 is 13 residues long. The ends lost 4 bases at V and 4 bases at J; junction bases unmatched: 2. The CDR3 bases are TGCGCCAGCAGCAACAGGGGGCTCACTGAAGCTTTCTTT. This translates into CASSNRGLTEAFF.

This chain connects TRBV6-1 to TRBJ2-1; 12 bases align to TRBD2. V lost 11 bases, J lost 3 bases, and 5 bases stayed unmatched. Germline CDR1 is MNHNS and CDR2 is SASEGT. The CDR3 consists of 14 residues. CDR3 DNA: TGTGCCGCAAAACTAGCGGGGGGCTACAATGAGCAGTTCTTC. Its translation: CAAKLAGGYNEQFF.

This clone occurred once. The rearrangement uses TRBV7-9 and TRBJ2-3, with D possibly matching TRBD2 (5 bases). The CDR3 consists of 14 residues. The germline CDR1 and CDR2 sequences are SEHNR and FQNEAQ (reference sequence). The germline V and J ends were trimmed by 0 bases and 4 bases, with 8 bases remaining between them. The CDR3 DNA is TGTGCCAGCAGCTTAGCGGGGAGAGCAGATACGCAGTATTTT. It translates to CASSLAGRADTQYF. Supplemented by reference TRBV7-9 and TRBJ2-3, the full variable domain reads DTGVSQNPRHKITKRGQNVTFRCDPISEHNRLYWYRQTLGQGPEFLTYFQNEAQLEKSRLLSDRFSAERPKGSFSTLEIQRTEQGDSAMYLCASSLAGRADTQYFGPGTRLTVL.

V usage is TRBV6-4 and J usage is TRBJ1-5; 12 nucleotides match TRBD1. Germline V gives CDR1 MRHNA, CDR2 SNTAGT. The V gene end was trimmed by 6 bases and the J gene end by 6 bases; junction bases not matched to a gene: 18. The CDR3 has 19 amino acids. This CDR3 reads CASRGRGTGGAFFLQPQHF. The CDR3 coding sequence is TGTGCCAGCAGGGGGAGAGGGACAGGGGGCGCGTTTTTTCTTCAGCCCCAGCATTTT.

This chain connects TRBV4-2 to TRBJ1-2, with 7 bases identical to TRBD1. Trimming took 0 bases from V and 7 from J; bases not matched to a gene: 5. Germline lookup yields CDR1 LGHNA and CDR2 YNFKEQ. The CDR3 extends over 14 amino acids. The CDR3 loop is CASSQEVRGTGYTF. The DNA for the CDR3 is TGTGCCAGCAGCCAAGAGGTCAGGGGGACTGGCTACACCTTC.

V and J are TRBV28 and TRBJ1-1; TRBD1 might be the D (6 bases). This CDR3 is 13 amino acids long. CDR1 and CDR2 (germline): MDHEN, SYDVKM. The germline V and J ends were trimmed by 6 bases and 1 base, with 9 bases remaining between them. The CDR3 nucleotides are TGTGCCAGCAGACAACAGGGGAACACTGAAGCTTTCTTT. Its protein product is CASRQQGNTEAFF.

The rearrangement joins TRBV5-1 to TRBJ2-7; D is perhaps TRBD1 (6 bases). Trimming removed 0 bases from V and 3 bases from J, with 13 bases in between. The length of the CDR3 is 15 residues. Germline V lookup: CDR1 SGHRS, CDR2 YFSETQ. CDR3 sequence (DNA): TGCGCCAGCAGCTTGGGGCCAGGACAGATCTACGAGCAGTACTTC. Translated: CASSLGPGQIYEQYF.

This clone was detected a few times. The V gene is TRBV6-1, the J gene TRBJ2-1; 9 bases align to TRBD1. Trimming took 3 bases from V and 4 from J; bases not matched to a gene: 4. CDR3 length: 15 residues. Germline V gene data show CDR1 as MNHNS and CDR2 as SASEGT. The CDR3 coding sequence is TGTGCCAGCAGTGACGGACAGGGGAGTTACAATGAGCAGTTCTTC. It specifies CASSDGQGSYNEQFF.

The chain couples TRBV5-4 to TRBJ2-2; 8 bases agree with TRBD1. CDR1 and CDR2 from the germline V gene are SGHNT and YYREEE (reference sequence). J lost 1 base, V lost 4 bases, and 6 bases had no gene match. The CDR3 runs to 16 residues. The CDR3, as DNA: TGTGCCAGCAGCGTCACAGGGGGTGGGAACACCGGGGAGCTGTTTTTT. Translated: CASSVTGGGNTGELFF. Filled out from reference TRBV5-4 and TRBJ2-2, the complete variable domain reads ETGVTQSPTHLIKTRGQQVTLRCSSQSGHNTVSWYQQALGQGPQFIFQYYREEENGRGNFPPRFSGLQFPNYSSELNVNALELDDSALYLCASSVTGGGNTGELFFGEGSRLTVL.

V is TRBV5-1 and J is TRBJ2-1, with 9 nucleotides matching TRBD1. The V and J ends lost 2 bases and 5 bases, in that order; junction bases with no gene match: 5. CDR3 length: 15 residues. Germline lookup yields CDR1 SGHRS and CDR2 YFSETQ. The CDR3 region is CASSLGQGNHNEQFF. In nucleotides, the CDR3 is TGCGCCAGCAGCTTAGGACAGGGGAATCACAATGAGCAGTTCTTC.

The V call is TRBV28, the J call TRBJ2-7; tentatively, D is TRBD1 (5 bases). CDR1 and CDR2 (germline): MDHEN, SYDVKM. The CDR3 extends over 15 amino acids. Trimming took 7 bases from V and 3 from J, leaving 19 bases between them. The CDR3 DNA sequence: TGTGCCAGCACGAAGCCGGGCCTTCAGGGCTACGAGCAGTACTTC. Translating it yields CASTKPGLQGYEQYF.

V usage is TRBV12-5 and J usage is TRBJ1-5; tentatively, D is TRBD1 (5 bases). From germline, CDR1 is LGHNT and CDR2 FRNRAP. This CDR3 region has 13 residues. V was cut by 4 bases and J by 3 bases, with 7 bases left in between. The CDR3 loop reads CASGSGYNQPQHF. The CDR3 DNA reads TGTGCTAGTGGTTCAGGGTACAATCAGCCCCAGCATTTT.

This clone was detected once. The sample holds other DNA sequences that translate to the same CDR3. This chain connects TRBV5-1 to TRBJ2-2; a weak D match, TRBD1 (6 bases). The CDR3 consists of 15 residues. Germline V gives CDR1 SGHRS, CDR2 YFSETQ. V lost 3 bases to trimming and J lost 1 base, with 10 bases between them. The CDR3 reads CASSSQTGNTGELFF. In DNA form, the CDR3 reads TGCGCCAGCAGCTCCCAGACAGGGAACACCGGGGAGCTGTTTTTT.

The J gene is TRBJ2-7, the V gene TRBV4-1; 11 bases agree with TRBD2. Per the germline V gene, CDR1 is MGHRA and CDR2 is YSYEKL. This CDR3 has 13 amino acids. The junction had 8 bases not matched to a gene; V was cut back by 3 bases and J by 13 bases. In DNA, the CDR3 is TGCGCCAGCAGCCAGGGACTAGCGGAGACGAGATACTTC. This codes for CASSQGLAETRYF.

This clone came up a few times. The chain is built from TRBV5-1 and TRBJ2-1; TRBD2 agrees at 10 bases. This CDR3 spans 15 amino acids. The germline V gene has CDR1 SGHRS and CDR2 YFSETQ. The V and J ends lost 4 bases and 7 bases, in that order; junction bases with no gene match: 8. CDR3: CASSVSGGGLNEQFF. The CDR3 coding sequence is TGCGCCAGCAGCGTGAGCGGGGGGGGATTGAATGAGCAGTTCTTC.

The rearrangement uses TRBV19 and TRBJ2-5; 7 bases fit TRBD1. Per germline, CDR1 LNHDA and CDR2 SQIVND (reference sequence). CDR3 size: 14 residues. Trimming cost V 5 bases and J 1 base; bases outside gene matches: 4. The CDR3 DNA sequence: TGTGCCAGTAGTTTCGAGGGGGCCCAAGAGACCCAGTACTTC. It encodes CASSFEGAQETQYF.

The chain recombines TRBV28 with TRBJ1-2; no clear D gene. CDR1 and CDR2 (germline): MDHEN, SYDVKM. The CDR3 extends over 13 amino acids. Trimming shortened V by 5 bases and J by 8 bases, and 15 bases separated the two germline ends. The CDR3 sequence: CASSPIDTRGYTF. The CDR3 DNA reads TGTGCCAGCAGTCCGATCGATACGAGAGGCTACACCTTC.

The chain carries TRBV6-5 and TRBJ1-1; 9 positions agree with TRBD1. There are 14 residues in the CDR3. Trimming cost V 6 bases and J 0 bases; bases outside gene matches: 2. Germline V CDR1 and CDR2: MNHEY, SVGAGI. The CDR3 sequence: CASSRDRVNTEAFF. Written as DNA, the CDR3 is TGTGCCAGCAGCCGGGACAGGGTGAACACTGAAGCTTTCTTT.

This clone has only a few counts. The chain joins TRBV28 to TRBJ1-2, with D tentatively TRBD1 (5 bases). The CDR3 is 14 residues long. V lost 2 bases, J lost 1 base, and 8 bases lay in between. Germline CDR1 is MDHEN and CDR2 is SYDVKM. The CDR3 spells CASSLGALNYGYTF. DNA of the CDR3: TGTGCCAGCAGTTTAGGGGCCCTTAACTATGGCTACACCTTC.